A selection of T cell receptor beta chains follows, all from one sample in a study of identical twins. TCRdb ran MiXCR on the 5' RACE reads and lists one entry per CDR3 protein. Found here are under 300,000 distinct CDR3 sequences, 6.5% of them singletons; the top ten hold just over 14%. These records were also assigned to another study, of T cells expressing NK-cell markers.

The sample comprised CD8+ T cells sorted from blood. The receptors were gathered from a woman between 18 and 30 years old in good health. Both conserved end residues are part of each CDR3. The D gene is left open where the match is weak. Not all rows give a size; the values are once, few, many and, for expanded clones, a class.

V gene	clone size	J gene	D gene	CDR3 length	CDR3 protein	CDR3 DNA
TRBV30	many	TRBJ2-7	NA	12	CAWSWTSYEQYF	TGTGCCTGGAGTTGGACCTCCTACGAGCAGTACTTC
TRBV2	few	TRBJ1-1	NA	15	CANLVAGAGVTEAFF	TGTGCCAACTTAGTGGCGGGGGCAGGTGTCACTGAAGCTTTCTTT
TRBV5-1	NA	TRBJ1-1	NA	13	CASIGQGANEAFF	TGCGCCAGCATTGGGCAGGGCGCGAATGAAGCTTTCTTT
TRBV25-1	many	TRBJ1-2	NA	12	CASSEDPVGYTF	TGTGCCAGCAGTGAAGACCCGGTGGGCTACACCTTC
TRBV6-1	few	TRBJ1-5	TRBD1	14	CATLRDRGPQPQHF	TGTGCCACCCTCCGGGACAGGGGGCCTCAGCCCCAGCATTTT
TRBV7-6	NA	TRBJ2-1	TRBD2	16	CASSLTLAGGYNEQFF	TGTGCCAGCAGCTTGACGCTAGCGGGAGGGTACAATGAGCAGTTCTTC
TRBV4-3	few	TRBJ1-1	TRBD1	17	CASSQDGTGGVNTEAFF	TGCGCCAGCAGCCAAGATGGGACAGGGGGGGTGAACACTGAAGCTTTCTTT
TRBV12-3/TRBV12-4	many	TRBJ2-3	TRBD2	16	CASSLREGVGWDTQYF	TGTGCCAGCAGTCTTCGGGAGGGGGTCGGGTGGGATACGCAGTATTTT
TRBV30	NA	TRBJ1-1	NA	14	CAWSVRVTGTEAFF	TGTGCCTGGAGTGTAAGAGTTACCGGCACTGAAGCTTTCTTT
TRBV7-9	many	TRBJ1-1	NA	15	CASSSRGGQNTEAFF	TGTGCCAGCAGCTCCAGAGGAGGGCAGAACACTGAAGCTTTCTTT
TRBV6-5	NA	TRBJ2-3	NA	14	CASSYGGYTDTQYF	TGTGCCAGCAGTTACGGCGGGTACACAGATACGCAGTATTTT
TRBV11-2	NA	TRBJ2-7	NA	12	CASSLVRYEQYF	TGTGCCAGCAGCTTAGTCAGATACGAGCAGTACTTC
TRBV15	few	TRBJ1-6	TRBD1	16	CATSRDRRDRGSPLHF	TGTGCCACCAGCAGAGATAGGAGGGACAGGGGTTCACCCCTCCACTTT
TRBV7-9	NA	TRBJ2-1	TRBD2	17	CASSHPVAGVNYNEQFF	TGTGCCAGCAGCCACCCCGTGGCGGGGGTGAATTACAATGAGCAGTTCTTC
TRBV6-5	few	TRBJ1-1	NA	15	CASSYQTGLNTEAFF	TGTGCCAGCAGTTACCAGACAGGATTGAACACTGAAGCTTTCTTT
TRBV15	few	TRBJ2-1	TRBD2	13	CATSRTSGNEQFF	TGTGCCACCAGCAGGACTAGCGGGAATGAGCAGTTCTTC
TRBV7-6	NA	TRBJ1-1	NA	11	CASSLDGEAFF	TGTGCCAGCAGCTTAGACGGTGAAGCTTTCTTT
TRBV7-9	NA	TRBJ2-2	NA	16	CASSLSVGGNTGELFF	TGTGCCAGCAGCTTATCGGTAGGAGGGAACACCGGGGAGCTGTTTTTT
TRBV20-1	NA	TRBJ2-3	TRBD2	15	CSAPGTSGDTDTQYF	TGCAGTGCGCCCGGGACTAGCGGGGACACAGATACGCAGTATTTT
TRBV12-3/TRBV12-4	many	TRBJ1-2	NA	14	CASSLVGAGYGYTF	TGTGCCAGCAGTTTAGTGGGCGCAGGATATGGCTACACCTTC
TRBV27	many	TRBJ1-2	NA	16	CASSLQNPAPNYGYTF	TGTGCCAGCAGTTTACAGAACCCGGCTCCTAACTATGGCTACACCTTC
TRBV12-3/TRBV12-4	few	TRBJ2-7	TRBD2	11	CVSGSGYEQYF	TGCGTCAGTGGTAGCGGGTACGAGCAGTACTTC
TRBV5-1	many	TRBJ2-1	TRBD1	16	CASSPTRGQVYNEQFF	TGCGCCAGCAGCCCTACACGGGGACAGGTGTACAATGAGCAGTTCTTC
TRBV28	NA	TRBJ2-3	NA	16	CASSSTVAFNSDTQYF	TGTGCCAGCAGTTCAACAGTGGCCTTCAACTCAGATACGCAGTATTTT
TRBV7-9	many	TRBJ1-2	NA	12	CASSPGRQGYTF	TGTGCCAGCAGCCCTGGGCGGCAGGGCTACACCTTC
TRBV27	NA	TRBJ2-1	NA	13	CARGPYLSGEQFF	TGTGCCAGGGGCCCATACTTATCCGGTGAGCAGTTCTTC
TRBV9	many	TRBJ2-3	NA	14	CASSPLRGSDTQYF	TGTGCCAGCAGCCCCCTCCGGGGGTCCGATACGCAGTATTTT
TRBV20-1	few	TRBJ2-7	TRBD2	14	CSAFTSASSYEQYF	TGCAGTGCTTTCACTAGCGCTAGCTCCTACGAGCAGTACTTC
TRBV5-5	NA	TRBJ2-3	NA	14	CASSPNPTTDTQYF	TGTGCCAGCAGCCCAAACCCCACAACAGATACGCAGTATTTT
TRBV5-1	few	TRBJ2-1	NA	14	CASVTEFGRDEQFF	TGCGCCAGCGTGACCGAGTTTGGTCGGGATGAGCAGTTCTTC
TRBV12-3/TRBV12-4	few	TRBJ2-2	TRBD2	12	CASSPGLVELFF	TGTGCCAGCAGTCCGGGACTAGTCGAGCTGTTTTTT
TRBV29-1	NA	TRBJ2-3	NA	11	CSVVGGTAQYF	TGCAGCGTTGTCGGGGGGACAGCGCAGTATTTT
TRBV11-2	NA	TRBJ2-5	NA	13	CASSLANRETQYF	TGTGCCAGCAGCTTAGCCAACCGAGAGACCCAGTACTTC
TRBV7-9	NA	TRBJ2-1	NA	15	CASSLPRRSYNEQFF	TGTGCCAGCAGCTTACCTCGGCGGAGCTACAATGAGCAGTTCTTC
TRBV27	NA	TRBJ1-1	NA	17	CASSSRQVGVGNTEAFF	TGTGCCAGCAGCTCTCGACAGGTCGGGGTCGGGAACACTGAAGCTTTCTTT
TRBV9	NA	TRBJ2-3	TRBD2	18	CASSGSSGGFHDLDTQYF	TGTGCCAGCAGCGGATCAAGCGGGGGGTTCCACGATCTAGATACGCAGTATTTT
TRBV25-1	NA	TRBJ2-3	NA	12	CASSAYTDTQYF	TGTGCCAGCAGTGCCTACACAGATACGCAGTATTTT